This record covers a single T cell receptor beta chain. The record originates from a study of blood T cell repertoires in COVID-19. Study-wide background: Samples taken during acute and convalescent COVID-19 were collected in the United States, Italy and Spain. From T cells, B-cell-depleted T cells, or PBMCs came the material, which was cDNA or gDNA.

Trimming removed 2 bases from V and 8 bases from J; junction bases left unmatched: 8. Germline values: CDR1 LGHNA, CDR2 YNFKEQ. The CDR3 has 14 residues. Authors' analysis steps: Nucleated cell number was recorded as an estimate derived from reference gene primer amplification. Produced via immunoSEQ multiplex PCR; TCRdb's table is partial and in-frame only. V and J calls and clone size are those listed in that table; D and trimming were worked out from the DNA. The sample has roughly 200,000 clones, roughly 83% seen once. The TCR originated in a man aged 40-49 years with acute COVID-19. This rearrangement joins TRBV4-2 to TRBJ1-1; 7 nucleotides match TRBD1. Sequencing was done on a sample of PBMCs or T cells enriched from blood (not recorded which). The CDR3 loop reads CASSQTDRVGEAFF. In DNA, the CDR3 is TGTGCCAGCAGCCAAACCGACAGGGTAGGGGAAGCTTTCTTT.